This TCR beta chain emerged from a study of OX40 agonist ivuxolimab in advanced cancers. The protocol was immunoSEQ multiplex PCR, while the TCRdb copy is restricted to in-frame clones and leaves out a portion. The sample lists some 76,000 clones, more than 75% occurring once. The CDR3 length is 19 residues. CDR1 is KGHSH and CDR2 is LQKENI in the germline V gene. V shed 4 bases, J shed 3 bases, and the junction held 17 bases outside the gene matches. This clonotype was sampled from an adult with an advanced solid tumor such as melanoma, head and neck, liver or kidney cancer. The chain links TRBV18 to TRBJ1-3; 8 bases fit TRBD1. The sequenced sample was CD4+ or CD8+ T cells sorted from blood, obtained in a trial of the OX40 agonist ivuxolimab. CDR3 protein: CASSQTYGQGSERGNTIYF. The CDR3 DNA follows: TGTGCCAGCTCACAAACCTATGGACAGGGTTCCGAACGTGGAAACACCATATATTTT.